This TCR beta chain was retrieved from a study of naive and memory T cell subsets. Study results and caveats: Expression changes during T cell differentiation may affect RNA-based TCR counts. Over 90% of naive TCR sequences appeared only once after error correction, unlike memory subsets. Possibly reflecting memory cells re-expressing CD45RA, a few larger clonotypes occurred in naive repertoires, especially CD8.

Per the germline V gene, CDR1 is LGHNA and CDR2 is YSLEER. V shed 2 bases and J 1 base; nucleotides not matched to a gene: 4. This CDR3 region has 16 residues. Cells stained for CD3, CD4, CD8, CD45RA, CD27 and viability were sorted into four CD45RA/CD27 subsets. The beta constant-region primer was an equimolar mix of two oligonucleotides covering TRBC1 and TRBC2. The ligated cDNA underwent four PCR rounds using SP2 and nested alpha and beta constant-region primers. TCRdb called the UMI-ligation and nested PCR reads again in MiXCR, with one record for every CDR3 protein. Of roughly 150,000 distinct CDR3 sequences detected, about 20% appear once; the ten largest clones hold 0.5% to 0.75%. Points on this clonotype: Its antigen remains unidentified.

This receptor was taken from a human donor in good health. The sample was naive CD8+ T cells from blood. The chain is built from TRBV4-3 and TRBJ2-2; the match to TRBD2 covers 7 bases. CDR3 loop: CASSQYLAENTGELFF. In DNA form, the CDR3 reads TGCGCCAGCAGCCAATACCTAGCGGAGAACACCGGGGAGCTGTTTTTT.